The rows below give T cell receptor beta chains drawn from one sample of a study of response to subunit inactivated influenza vaccine. TCRdb reanalysed the RT-PCR reads using MiXCR and keeps one entry per CDR3 protein. The data hold approximately 730,000 distinct CDR3 sequences, with 14% observed a single time. Sequenced here: PBMCs from blood, sampled roughly 15 days before vaccination. These receptor sequences come from a man between 45 and 60 years old who received an inactivated influenza vaccine. Each CDR3 is given with its conserved first and last residue. D genes are given only for firm matches. Clone size is stated in some rows and not others, as once, few, many or a class when expanded.

DNA,CDR3,size,D,V,J
TGCAGCGTAAGCAGGAACTCCTACAATGAGCAGTTCTTC,CSVSRNSYNEQFF,.,.,TRBV29-1,TRBJ2-1
TGCAGTGCGGGACAGTTTGGTCAGCCCCAGCATTTT,CSAGQFGQPQHF,few,TRBD1,TRBV20-1,TRBJ1-5
TGTGCCAGCAGTTTGGTGACAGGCGGAAACACCATATATTTT,CASSLVTGGNTIYF,.,.,TRBV12-3/TRBV12-4,TRBJ1-3
TGTGCCAGCAGCCAACGGGGACAGGGGTTGGCTGAAGCTTTCTTT,CASSQRGQGLAEAFF,few,TRBD1,TRBV14,TRBJ1-1
TGTGCCAGCAGCTTGGGGACAGGCGTGGGTTGGCACTTC,CASSLGTGVGWHF,few,TRBD1,TRBV5-6,TRBJ2-7
TGCGCCAGCTGGCCCCGGCCTACTAGCGGGAGCACAGATACGCAGTATTTT,CASWPRPTSGSTDTQYF,.,TRBD2,TRBV5-1,TRBJ2-3
TGCGCCAGCAGCCAAGGACAGGGATTTGTCGAGCAGTACTTC,CASSQGQGFVEQYF,few,TRBD1,TRBV5-1,TRBJ2-7
TGCAGCGTCCTGGGGGACAGGTCGAACACTGAAGCTTTCTTT,CSVLGDRSNTEAFF,few,TRBD1,TRBV29-1,TRBJ1-1
TGTGCCAGCAGTGACCGGGCCCTGAGCTCCTACGAGCAGTACTTC,CASSDRALSSYEQYF,few,.,TRBV6-1,TRBJ2-7
TGCAGCGTTGTATTAGGAGGGGTTCAGGGCTCCTACTCCTACGAGCAGTACTTC,CSVVLGGVQGSYSYEQYF,.,.,TRBV29-1,TRBJ2-7
TGCAGTGCTAGGGTCGGACAGGGGCGAAATGAGCAGTACTTC,CSARVGQGRNEQYF,few,TRBD1,TRBV20-1,TRBJ2-7
TGTGCCAGCACCGTAACAGGGAGCTGGGACGAGCAGTACTTC,CASTVTGSWDEQYF,many,.,TRBV12-3/TRBV12-4,TRBJ2-7
TGTGCCAGCAGCTTAAAAGCGGGAGTGTCAGATACGCAGTATTTT,CASSLKAGVSDTQYF,few,TRBD2,TRBV11-2,TRBJ2-3
TGTGCCACCAGTGTCGGACGGTCCTCTGGGCCAGATACGCAGTATTTT,CATSVGRSSGPDTQYF,few,.,TRBV24-1,TRBJ2-3
TGCGCCAGCAGCTTGTTGGCCAGCAACAATGAGCAGTTCTTC,CASSLLASNNEQFF,.,.,TRBV5-1,TRBJ2-1
TGTGCCACCAGCAGAGCGGTCGGCGGGACAGGCCAAGAGACCCAGTACTTC,CATSRAVGGTGQETQYF,.,TRBD1,TRBV15,TRBJ2-5
TGTGCCAGCAGCTTAACGGACAGGGGACAGACCCAGTACTTC,CASSLTDRGQTQYF,few,TRBD1,TRBV7-3,TRBJ2-5
TGTGCCACCAGCAGGGCGACTAACACTGAGCAGTTCTTC,CATSRATNTEQFF,few,.,TRBV15,TRBJ2-1
TGTGCCACCAGCAGGGCCTTAGCGGGGCCCTACAATGAGCAGTTCTTC,CATSRALAGPYNEQFF,.,TRBD2,TRBV15,TRBJ2-1
TGCAGCGTTCTTCTTGGCGGGGGCGCCGGTCAGCCCCAGCATTTT,CSVLLGGGAGQPQHF,few,.,TRBV29-1,TRBJ1-5
TGCGCCAGCAGCTTGGTTTCTCGAAGCTCCTACAATGAGCAGTTCTTC,CASSLVSRSSYNEQFF,few,.,TRBV5-1,TRBJ2-1
TGCGCCAGCAGCTTGGGGTTAGCGGAAAACATTCAGTACTTC,CASSLGLAENIQYF,.,.,TRBV5-1,TRBJ2-4